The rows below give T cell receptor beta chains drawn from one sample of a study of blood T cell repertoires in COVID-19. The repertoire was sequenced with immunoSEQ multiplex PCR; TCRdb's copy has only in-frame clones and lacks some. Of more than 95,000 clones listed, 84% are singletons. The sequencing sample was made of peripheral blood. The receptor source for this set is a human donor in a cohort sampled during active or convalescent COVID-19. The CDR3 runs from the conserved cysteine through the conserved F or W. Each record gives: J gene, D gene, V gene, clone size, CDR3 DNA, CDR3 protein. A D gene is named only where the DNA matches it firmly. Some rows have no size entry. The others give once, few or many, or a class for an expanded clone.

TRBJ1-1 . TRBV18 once TGTGCCAGCTCGCCCCTAGGCAAGAACACTGAAGCTTTCTTT CASSPLGKNTEAFF
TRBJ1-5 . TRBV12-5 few TGTGCTAGTGGTTTTCCGGGAGGTTTTCAGCCCCAGCATTTT CASGFPGGFQPQHF
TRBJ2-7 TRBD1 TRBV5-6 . TGTGCCAGCAGCTTGGGGACAGGCTACGAGCAGTACTTC CASSLGTGYEQYF
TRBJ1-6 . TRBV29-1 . TGCAGCGTTGAAGGGCAGGGTAATTCACCCCTCCACTTT CSVEGQGNSPLHF
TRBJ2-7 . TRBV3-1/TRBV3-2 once TGTGCCAGCAGCCAAGTGACTGACAGGACCTACGAGCAGTACTTC CASSQVTDRTYEQYF
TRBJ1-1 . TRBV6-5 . TGTGCCAGCAGAGACACTGGATGGGTGAACACTGAAGCTTTCTTT CASRDTGWVNTEAFF
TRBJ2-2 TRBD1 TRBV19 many TGTGCCAGTACTTTCTACCGGGACAGGGGAGCCGGGGAGCTGTTTTTT CASTFYRDRGAGELFF
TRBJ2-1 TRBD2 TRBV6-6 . TGTGCCAGCACCCCAGCGGGGGGAAACAATGAGCAGTTCTTC CASTPAGGNNEQFF
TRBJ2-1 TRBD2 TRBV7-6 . TGTGCCAGCAGCTTACTGGCGTGGGGACTAGCGGGGGTAAATGAGCAGTTCTTC CASSLLAWGLAGVNEQFF
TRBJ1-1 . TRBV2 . TGTGCCAGCAACCCAGCGAACAGGGCCCACACTGAAGCTTTCTTT CASNPANRAHTEAFF
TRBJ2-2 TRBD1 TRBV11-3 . TGTGCCAGCAGCACAGGGGCGCACACCGGGGAGCTGTTTTTT CASSTGAHTGELFF
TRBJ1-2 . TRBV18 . TGTGCCAGCTCACTAGACAGCTATGGCTACACCTTC CASSLDSYGYTF
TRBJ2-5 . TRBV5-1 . TGCGCCAGCAGCTTGGAAGGGGCTGTGGAGACCCAGTACTTC CASSLEGAVETQYF
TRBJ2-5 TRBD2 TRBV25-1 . TGTGCCAGCAGTCCGGGACTAGCGGGGGGAGAGACCCAGTACTTC CASSPGLAGGETQYF
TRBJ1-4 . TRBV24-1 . TGTGCCACCAGACTCGGACAAGGCGGAAAACTGTTTTTT CATRLGQGGKLFF
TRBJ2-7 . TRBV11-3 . TGTGCCAGCAGCTTAAGCGGGACAGGCCTCTACGAGCAGTACTTC CASSLSGTGLYEQYF
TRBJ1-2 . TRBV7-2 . TGTGCCAGCAGCTTAGATATCGGGGATCTCTATGGAGGCTACACCTTC CASSLDIGDLYGGYTF
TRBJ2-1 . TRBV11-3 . TGTGCCAGCAGCCCGTACCGGAGCTCCTACAATGAGCAGTTCTTC CASSPYRSSYNEQFF
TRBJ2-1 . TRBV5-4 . TGTGCCAGCAGCTTGGCCGGGTTTGGAGACAATGAGCAGTTCTTC CASSLAGFGDNEQFF
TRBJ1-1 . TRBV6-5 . TGTGCCAGCAGACAGATGACGGACACTGAAGCTTTCTTT CASRQMTDTEAFF
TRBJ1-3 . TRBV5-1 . TGCGCCAGCAGCTTGGGACAGCAAGACGGAAACACCATATATTTT CASSLGQQDGNTIYF
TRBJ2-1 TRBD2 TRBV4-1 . TGCGCCAGCAGCCAAGAAGGACTAGAGGATGAGCAGTTCTTC CASSQEGLEDEQFF
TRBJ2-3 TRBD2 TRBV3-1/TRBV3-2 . TGTGCCAGCAGCACGACTAGCGGGGGGGCAGCTACGCAGTATTTT CASSTTSGGAATQYF
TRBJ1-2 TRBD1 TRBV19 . TGTGCCAGTAGTCAATCCCGGGACAGCCCAGATGGCTACACCTTC CASSQSRDSPDGYTF
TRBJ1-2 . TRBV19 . TGTGCCAGTAGTAAGGACAGCCTCTATGGCTACACCTTC CASSKDSLYGYTF
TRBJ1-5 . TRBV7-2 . TGTGCCAGCAGCCGCGGGGTACACCAGCCCCAGCATTTT CASSRGVHQPQHF